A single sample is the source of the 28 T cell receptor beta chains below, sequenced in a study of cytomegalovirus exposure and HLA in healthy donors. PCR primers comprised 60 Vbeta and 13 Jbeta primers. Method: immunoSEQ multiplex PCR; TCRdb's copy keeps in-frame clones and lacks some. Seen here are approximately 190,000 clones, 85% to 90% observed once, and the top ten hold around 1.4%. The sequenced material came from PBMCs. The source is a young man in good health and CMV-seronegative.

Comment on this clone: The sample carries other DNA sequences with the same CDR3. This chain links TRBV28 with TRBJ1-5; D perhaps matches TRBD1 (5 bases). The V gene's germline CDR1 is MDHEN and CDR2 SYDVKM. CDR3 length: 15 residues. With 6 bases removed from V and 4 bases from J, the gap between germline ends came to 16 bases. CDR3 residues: CASSLLQGPNQPQHF. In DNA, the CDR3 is TGTGCCAGCAGCCTACTGCAGGGCCCGAATCAGCCCCAGCATTTT. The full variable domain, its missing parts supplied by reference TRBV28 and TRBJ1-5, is DVKVTQSSRYLVKRTGEKVFLECVQDMDHENMFWYRQDPGLGLRLIYFSYDVKMKEKGDIPEGYSVSREKKERFSLILESASTNQTSMYLCASSLLQGPNQPQHFGDGTRLSIL.

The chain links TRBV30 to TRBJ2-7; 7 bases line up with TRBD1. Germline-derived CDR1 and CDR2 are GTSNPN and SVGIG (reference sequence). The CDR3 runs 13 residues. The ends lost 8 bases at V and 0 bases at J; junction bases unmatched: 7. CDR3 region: CAQKKGASYEQYF. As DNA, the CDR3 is TGTGCCCAAAAGAAGGGGGCCTCCTACGAGCAGTACTTC.

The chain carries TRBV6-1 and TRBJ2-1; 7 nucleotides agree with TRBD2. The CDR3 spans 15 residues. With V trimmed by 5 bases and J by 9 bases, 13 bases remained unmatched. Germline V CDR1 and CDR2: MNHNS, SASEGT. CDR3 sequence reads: CASSIRLALGGEQFF. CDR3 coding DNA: TGTGCCAGCAGTATCCGACTAGCTCTGGGGGGTGAGCAGTTCTTC.

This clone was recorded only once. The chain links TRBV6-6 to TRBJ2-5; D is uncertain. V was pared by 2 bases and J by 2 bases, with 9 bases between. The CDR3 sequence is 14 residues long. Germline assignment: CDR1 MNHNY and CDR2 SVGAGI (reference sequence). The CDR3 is CASSYAQTQETQYF. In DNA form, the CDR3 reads TGTGCCAGCAGTTACGCACAGACACAAGAGACCCAGTACTTC.

CDR3 sequence: CASSVRRGSRGGRNTIYF. DNA of the CDR3: TGTGCCAGCAGCGTACGGCGCGGTAGTCGAGGCGGGAGAAACACCATATATTTT. The chain employs TRBV9 and TRBJ1-3; D remains ambiguous. The CDR3 has 18 amino acids. CDR1 and CDR2 (germline): SGDLS, YYNGEE. V lost 1 base to trimming and J lost 5 bases, with 22 bases between them.

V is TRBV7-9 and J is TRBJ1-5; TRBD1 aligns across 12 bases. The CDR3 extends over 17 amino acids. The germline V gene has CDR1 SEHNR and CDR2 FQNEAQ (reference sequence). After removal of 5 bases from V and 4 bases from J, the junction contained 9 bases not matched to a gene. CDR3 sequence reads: CASSPRGTGGPNQPQHF. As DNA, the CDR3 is TGTGCCAGCAGCCCAAGAGGGACAGGGGGCCCAAATCAGCCCCAGCATTTT.

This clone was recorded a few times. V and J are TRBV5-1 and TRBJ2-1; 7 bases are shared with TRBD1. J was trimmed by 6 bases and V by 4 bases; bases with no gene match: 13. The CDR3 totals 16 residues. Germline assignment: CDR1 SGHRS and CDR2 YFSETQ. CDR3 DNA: TGCGCCAGCAGCCCGGCGGTGACAGGGTCTTCCAATGAGCAGTTCTTC. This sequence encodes CASSPAVTGSSNEQFF. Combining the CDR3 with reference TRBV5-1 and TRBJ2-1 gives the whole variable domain KAGVTQTPRYLIKTRGQQVTLSCSPISGHRSVSWYQQTPGQGLQFLFEYFSETQRNKGNFPGRFSGRQFSNSRSEMNVSTLELGDSALYLCASSPAVTGSSNEQFFGPGTRLTVL.

CDR3 nucleotides: TGCGCCAGCAGCCGATCGACAGGGACCACCGGGGAGCTGTTTTTT. Translating gives CASSRSTGTTGELFF. V and J are TRBV4-3 and TRBJ2-2; 7 bases are shared with TRBD1. Germline V lookup: CDR1 LGHNA, CDR2 YSLEER. CDR3 length: 15 residues. Trimming took 4 bases from V and 4 from J; bases not matched to a gene: 6.

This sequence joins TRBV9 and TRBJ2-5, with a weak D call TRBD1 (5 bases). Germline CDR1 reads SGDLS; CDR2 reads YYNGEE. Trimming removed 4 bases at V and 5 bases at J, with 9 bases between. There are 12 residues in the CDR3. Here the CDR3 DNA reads TGTGCCAGCAGCCCGACAGAGGAGACCCAGTACTTC. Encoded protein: CASSPTEETQYF.

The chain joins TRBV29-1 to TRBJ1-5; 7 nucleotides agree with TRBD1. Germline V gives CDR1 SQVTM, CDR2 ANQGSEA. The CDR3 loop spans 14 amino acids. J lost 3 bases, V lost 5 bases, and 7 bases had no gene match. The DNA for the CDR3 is TGCAGCGTTTCGTTAGGGGGCGTCAATCAGCCCCAGCATTTT. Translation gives CSVSLGGVNQPQHF. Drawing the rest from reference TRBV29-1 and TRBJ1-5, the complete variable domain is SAVISQKPSRDICQRGTSLTIQCQVDSQVTMMFWYRQQPGQSLTLIATANQGSEATYESGFVIDKFPISRPNLTFSTLTVSNMSPEDSSIYLCSVSLGGVNQPQHFGDGTRLSIL.

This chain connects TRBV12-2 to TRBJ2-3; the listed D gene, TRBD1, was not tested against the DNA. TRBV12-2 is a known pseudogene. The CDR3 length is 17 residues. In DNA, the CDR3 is TGTGCAAGTCGCCCCAATAAAGGGGCCCACCTCACAGATACGCAGTATTTT. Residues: CASRPNKGAHLTDTQYF.

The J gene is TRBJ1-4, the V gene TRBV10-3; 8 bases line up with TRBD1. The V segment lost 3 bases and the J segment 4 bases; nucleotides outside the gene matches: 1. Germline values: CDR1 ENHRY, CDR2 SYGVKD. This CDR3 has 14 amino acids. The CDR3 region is CAISEGTGNEKLFF. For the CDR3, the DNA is TGTGCCATCAGTGAAGGGACAGGTAATGAAAAACTGTTTTTT.

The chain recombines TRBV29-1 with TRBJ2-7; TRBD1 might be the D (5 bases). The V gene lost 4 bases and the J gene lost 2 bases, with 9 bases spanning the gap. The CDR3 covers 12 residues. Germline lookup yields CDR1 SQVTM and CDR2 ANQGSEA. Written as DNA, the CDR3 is TGCAGCGTTGGAGAAGGGGCCTACGAGCAGTACTTC. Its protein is CSVGEGAYEQYF.

In DNA, the CDR3 is TGTGCCAGCACCGAAGGCAGGGTCCGAGAAAAACTGTTTTTT. Translation gives CASTEGRVREKLFF. The gene calls are TRBV6-1 and TRBJ1-4, with TRBD1 as a possible D gene (5 bases). The CDR3 is made up of 14 amino acids. Germline lookup yields CDR1 MNHNS and CDR2 SASEGT. Trimming left V 7 bases short and J 8 bases short, with 17 bases between.

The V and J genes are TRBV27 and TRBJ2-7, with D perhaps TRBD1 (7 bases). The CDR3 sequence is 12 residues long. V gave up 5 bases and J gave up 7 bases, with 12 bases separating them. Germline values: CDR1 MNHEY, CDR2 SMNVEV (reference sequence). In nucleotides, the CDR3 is TGTGCCAGCAGTATGACAGGGAGGGAGCAGTACTTC. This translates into CASSMTGREQYF.

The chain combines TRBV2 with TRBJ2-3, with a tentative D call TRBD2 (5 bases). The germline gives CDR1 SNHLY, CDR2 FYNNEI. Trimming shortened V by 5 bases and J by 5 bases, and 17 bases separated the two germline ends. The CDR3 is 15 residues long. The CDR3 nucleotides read TGTGCCAGCAGTACCCGGGCGGTGGAGGAAGATACGCAGTATTTT. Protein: CASSTRAVEEDTQYF.

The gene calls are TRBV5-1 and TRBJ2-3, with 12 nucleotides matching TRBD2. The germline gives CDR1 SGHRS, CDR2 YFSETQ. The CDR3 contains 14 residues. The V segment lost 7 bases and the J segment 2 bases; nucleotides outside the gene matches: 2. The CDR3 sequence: CASRLAGATDTQYF. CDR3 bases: TGCGCCAGCCGACTAGCGGGGGCCACAGATACGCAGTATTTT.

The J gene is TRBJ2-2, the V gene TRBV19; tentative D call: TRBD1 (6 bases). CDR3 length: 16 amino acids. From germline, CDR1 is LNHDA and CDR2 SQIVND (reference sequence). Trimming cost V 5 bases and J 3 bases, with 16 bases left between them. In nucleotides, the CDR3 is TGTGCCAGTAGTGTACAGGGAGCCCTTTACACCGGGGAGCTGTTTTTT. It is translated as CASSVQGALYTGELFF.

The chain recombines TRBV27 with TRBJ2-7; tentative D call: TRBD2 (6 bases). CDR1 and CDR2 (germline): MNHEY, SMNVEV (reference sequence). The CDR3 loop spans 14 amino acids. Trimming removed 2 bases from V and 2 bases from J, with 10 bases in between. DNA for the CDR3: TGTGCCAGCAGTTTAACCGGGGGACCCTACGAGCAGTACTTC. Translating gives CASSLTGGPYEQYF.

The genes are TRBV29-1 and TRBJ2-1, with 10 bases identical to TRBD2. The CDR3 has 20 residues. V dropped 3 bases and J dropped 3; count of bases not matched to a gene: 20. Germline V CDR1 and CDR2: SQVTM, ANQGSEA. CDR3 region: CSVEAATSGWGGGVYNEQFF. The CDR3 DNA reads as TGCAGCGTTGAGGCCGCGACTAGCGGGTGGGGAGGAGGGGTCTACAATGAGCAGTTCTTC.

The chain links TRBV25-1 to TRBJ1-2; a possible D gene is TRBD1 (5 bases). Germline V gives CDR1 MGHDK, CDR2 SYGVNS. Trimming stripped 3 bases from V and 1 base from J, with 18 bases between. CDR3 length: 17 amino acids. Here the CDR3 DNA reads TGTGCCAGCAGTGAGCTGGGGGGGGACCGACTTAACTATGGCTACACCTTC. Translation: CASSELGGDRLNYGYTF.

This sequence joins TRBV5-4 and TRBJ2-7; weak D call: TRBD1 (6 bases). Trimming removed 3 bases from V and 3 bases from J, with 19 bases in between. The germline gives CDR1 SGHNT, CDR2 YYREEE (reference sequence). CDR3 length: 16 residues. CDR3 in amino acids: CASSSTQGPHRYEQYF. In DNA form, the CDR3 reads TGTGCCAGCAGCTCAACACAGGGTCCCCATCGCTACGAGCAGTACTTC. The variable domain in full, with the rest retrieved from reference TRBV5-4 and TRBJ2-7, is ETGVTQSPTHLIKTRGQQVTLRCSSQSGHNTVSWYQQALGQGPQFIFQYYREEENGRGNFPPRFSGLQFPNYSSELNVNALELDDSALYLCASSSTQGPHRYEQYFGPGTRLTVT.

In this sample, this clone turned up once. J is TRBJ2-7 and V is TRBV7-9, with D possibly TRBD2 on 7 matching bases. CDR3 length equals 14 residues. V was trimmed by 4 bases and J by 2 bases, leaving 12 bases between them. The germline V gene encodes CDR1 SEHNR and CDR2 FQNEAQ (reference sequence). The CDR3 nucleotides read TGTGCCAGCAGCTGGGGGGGCCAAGCCTACGAGCAGTACTTC. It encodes CASSWGGQAYEQYF.

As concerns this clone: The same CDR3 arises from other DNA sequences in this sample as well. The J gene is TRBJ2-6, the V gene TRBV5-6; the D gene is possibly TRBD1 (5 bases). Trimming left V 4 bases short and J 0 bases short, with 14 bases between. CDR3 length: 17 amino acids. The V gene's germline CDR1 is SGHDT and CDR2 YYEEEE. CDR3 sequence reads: CASSAELQVSGANVLTF. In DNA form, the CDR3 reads TGTGCCAGCAGCGCGGAACTACAGGTCTCTGGGGCCAACGTCCTGACTTTC. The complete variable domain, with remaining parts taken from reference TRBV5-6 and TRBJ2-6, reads DAGVTQSPTHLIKTRGQQVTLRCSPKSGHDTVSWYQQALGQGPQFIFQYYEEEERQRGNFPDRFSGHQFPNYSSELNVNALLLGDSALYLCASSAELQVSGANVLTFGAGSRLTVL.

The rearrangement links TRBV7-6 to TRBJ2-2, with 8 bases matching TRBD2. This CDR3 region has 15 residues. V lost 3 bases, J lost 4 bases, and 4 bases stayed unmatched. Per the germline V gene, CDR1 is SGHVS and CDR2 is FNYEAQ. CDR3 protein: CASSFTGGGTGELFF. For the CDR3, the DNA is TGTGCCAGCAGCTTTACGGGAGGGGGCACCGGGGAGCTGTTTTTT.

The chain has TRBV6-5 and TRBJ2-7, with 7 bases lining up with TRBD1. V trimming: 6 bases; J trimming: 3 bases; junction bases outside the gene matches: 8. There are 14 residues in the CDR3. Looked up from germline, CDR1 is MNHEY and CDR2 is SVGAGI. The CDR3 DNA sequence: TGTGCCAGCAGGGGCAGGGGGAAGGACTACGAGCAGTACTTC. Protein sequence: CASRGRGKDYEQYF.

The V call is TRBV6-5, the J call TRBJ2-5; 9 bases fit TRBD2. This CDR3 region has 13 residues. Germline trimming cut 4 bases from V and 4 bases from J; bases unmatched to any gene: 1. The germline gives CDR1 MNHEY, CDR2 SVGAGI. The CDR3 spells CASSSAGGETQYF. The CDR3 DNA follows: TGTGCCAGCAGTTCAGCGGGGGGAGAGACCCAGTACTTC.

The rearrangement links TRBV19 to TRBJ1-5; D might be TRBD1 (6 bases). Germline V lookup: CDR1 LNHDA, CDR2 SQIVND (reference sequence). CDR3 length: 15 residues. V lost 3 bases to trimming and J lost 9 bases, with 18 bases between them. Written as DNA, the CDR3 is TGTGCCAGTAGTATTATATCAGGGGTTTATCGGCCCCAGCATTTT. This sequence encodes CASSIISGVYRPQHF.